This T cell receptor (beta chain) is from a study of blood T cell repertoires in COVID-19. About the study: Sources were T cells, B-cell-depleted T cells, or PBMCs; the material itself was cDNA or gDNA.

Authors' methods: Estimation of nucleated cell counts relied on the amplification of reference gene primers. Generated by immunoSEQ multiplex PCR, the TCRdb table keeps only in-frame clones and is missing some. V, J and clone size are those of that table, while D and trimming were read from the DNA. Among about 70,000 clones listed, approximately 90% were seen once. In this sample, this clone turned up once. The TCR sequence derives from a woman older than 75 with acute or convalescent COVID-19. Material for sequencing was peripheral blood.

CDR3 in DNA: TGTGCCAGCAGCTTAGTGGACAGGGGGAGGGATGGCTACACCTTC. It yields the protein CASSLVDRGRDGYTF. V usage is TRBV7-2 and J usage is TRBJ1-2, with 10 nucleotides matching TRBD1. J gave up 6 bases and V 1 base, and 5 bases lay outside the gene matches. The CDR3 contains 15 residues. Looked up from germline, CDR1 is SGHTA and CDR2 is FQGNSA.